A single sample is the source of the 12 T cell receptor beta chains below, sequenced in a study of molecular identifiers for immune sequencing clone quantification. TCRdb passed the PCR reads through MiXCR, listing each CDR3 protein once. The repertoire holds tens of thousands of distinct CDR3 sequences, with 15% to 20% as singletons. The sample comprised naive CD8+ T cells from blood, with Jurkat cell RNA spiked in. Subset noted: FACS-sorted CD8+CD4-CCR7+CD45RA+ naive T cells. The receptors stem from a human donor in good health. Some libraries in this study had Jurkat cell RNA spiked in.

A note on this clonotype: Since a much larger clone is just one base distant, this may be a read error. V is TRBV12-3 or TRBV12-4 and J is TRBJ2-1; the D gene is possibly TRBD1 (5 bases). The length of the CDR3 is 15 residues. CDR3 sequence (DNA): TGTGCCAGCAGTTTTGCGACAGCGTCCTACAATGGGCAGTTCTTC. Protein product: CASSFATASYNGQFF.

With respect to this clonotype: A clone one base away is much larger, so this may be a read error. Likely a read error: the CDR3 ends without its conserved phenylalanine or tryptophan. V gene TRBV4-1 combines with J gene TRBJ1-5; TRBD1 might be the D (5 bases). There are 15 residues in the CDR3. Germline loops: CDR1 MGHRA, CDR2 YSYEKL. V shed 4 bases and J shed 2 bases, with 12 bases lying between them. CDR3 DNA sequence: TGCGCCAGCAGCCCAAAGGACATCGGCAATCAGCCCCAGCATTCT. Translation: CASSPKDIGNQPQHS.

The V call is TRBV12-3 or TRBV12-4, the J call TRBJ1-2; perhaps TRBD1 as D (6 bases). The CDR3 runs to 13 residues. Trimming shortened V by 10 bases and J by 0 bases, and 12 bases separated the two germline ends. The CDR3 DNA follows: TGTGCCACCTCGACAGGTGCTAACTATGGCTACACCTTC. It encodes CATSTGANYGYTF.

This clonotype was seen more than once but under ten times. The chain couples TRBV4-1 to TRBJ2-7; no reliable D call. This CDR3 has 14 residues. Trimming left V 1 base short and J 4 bases short, with 11 bases between. Germline CDR1 MGHRA, CDR2 YSYEKL. CDR3 sequence reads: CASSQVSRGYEQYF. The CDR3 DNA reads as TGCGCCAGCAGCCAAGTCAGCAGAGGTTACGAGCAGTACTTC.

This clonotype was found many times. The CDR3 sequence is CSAARGSYEQYF. The DNA of the CDR3 is TGCAGTGCCGCCAGGGGCTCCTACGAGCAGTACTTC. The V gene is TRBV20-1, the J gene TRBJ2-7; a possible D gene is TRBD1 (6 bases). The CDR3 loop spans 12 amino acids. V dropped 6 bases and J dropped 0 bases, with 9 bases sitting between them. Germline V gives CDR1 DFQATT, CDR2 SNEGSKA (reference sequence).

This clonotype occurred many times. The V and J genes are TRBV20-1 and TRBJ2-2; unclear D gene. Germline V lookup: CDR1 DFQATT, CDR2 SNEGSKA (reference sequence). V was pared by 3 bases and J by 0 bases, with 8 bases between. CDR3 length: 14 amino acids. The CDR3 spells CSARARPNTGELFF. In DNA form, the CDR3 reads TGCAGTGCTAGGGCACGACCGAACACCGGGGAGCTGTTTTTT.

This clonotype was recorded at least ten times. The chain carries TRBV18 and TRBJ2-7, with D possibly matching TRBD2 (5 bases). Trimming left V 2 bases short and J 0 bases short, with 11 bases between. The CDR3 is made up of 15 amino acids. Germline V CDR1 and CDR2: KGHSH, LQKENI. The CDR3 DNA reads as TGTGCCAGCTCACCAGGCTCGGGGAGCTCCTACGAGCAGTACTTC. It encodes CASSPGSGSSYEQYF.

This clonotype was picked up many times. The J gene is TRBJ2-5, the V gene TRBV9, with TRBD2 identical over 15 bases. Per germline, CDR1 SGDLS and CDR2 YYNGEE. This CDR3 has 16 amino acids. V dropped 3 bases and J dropped 4; count of bases not matched to a gene: 4. The CDR3 spells CASSEGLAGGRETQYF. CDR3 nucleotides: TGTGCCAGCAGCGAGGGACTAGCGGGAGGACGAGAGACCCAGTACTTC.

This clonotype was found many times. A junction end diverges from the germline sequence, so it may reflect a read error. This chain connects TRBV4-3 to TRBJ2-1; 14 bases match TRBD2. Germline values: CDR1 LGHNA, CDR2 YSLEER. This CDR3 has 15 residues. The DNA of the CDR3 is TGCGCCAGCAGCCAAGACGAAGCGACTAGCGGGGGGGCGATCTTC. Translating gives CASSQDEATSGGAIF.

The rearrangement uses TRBV5-6 and TRBJ1-5; D uncertain. Per the germline V gene, CDR1 is SGHDT and CDR2 is YYEEEE. This CDR3 spans 14 amino acids. The V and J ends lost 0 bases and 0 bases respectively, with 4 bases between them. CDR3 sequence (DNA): TGTGCCAGCAGCTTGGCGGCTAGCAATCAGCCCCAGCATTTT. It encodes CASSLAASNQPQHF.

This clonotype appeared many times. The V gene is TRBV13, the J gene TRBJ2-5; D may match TRBD1 or TRBD2 (6 bases each). The CDR3 has 13 residues. Trimming left V 4 bases short and J 12 bases short, with 18 bases between. CDR1 is PRHDT, CDR2 FYEKMQ, per germline (reference sequence). CDR3 nucleotide sequence: TGTGCCAGCAGCTGGGGACTCCCGGGGGACAAGTACTTC. The encoded protein is CASSWGLPGDKYF.

This clonotype was observed many times. J is TRBJ1-5 and V is TRBV7-2; the D is unclear. CDR1 and CDR2 from the germline V gene are SGHTA and FQGNSA. The CDR3 is 14 amino acids. Deletions cut 6 bases from V and 5 bases from J, with 14 bases between. The CDR3 DNA reads as TGTGCCAGCAGTAACGGAGGCGGTCATCAGCCCCAGCATTTT. This codes for CASSNGGGHQPQHF.